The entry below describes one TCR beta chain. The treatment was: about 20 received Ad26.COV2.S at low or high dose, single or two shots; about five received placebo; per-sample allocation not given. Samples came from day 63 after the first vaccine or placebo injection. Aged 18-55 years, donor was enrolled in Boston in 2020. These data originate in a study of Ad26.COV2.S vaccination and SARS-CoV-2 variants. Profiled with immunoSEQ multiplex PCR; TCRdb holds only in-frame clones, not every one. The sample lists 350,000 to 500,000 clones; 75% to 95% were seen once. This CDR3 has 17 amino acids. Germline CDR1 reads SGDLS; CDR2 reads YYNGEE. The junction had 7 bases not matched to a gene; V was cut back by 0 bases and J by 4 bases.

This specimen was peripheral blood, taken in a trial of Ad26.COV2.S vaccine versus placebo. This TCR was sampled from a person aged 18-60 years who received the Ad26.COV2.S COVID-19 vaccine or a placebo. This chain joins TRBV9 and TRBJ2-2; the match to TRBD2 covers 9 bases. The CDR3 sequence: CASSVGSSGAGTGELFF. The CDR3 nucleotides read TGTGCCAGCAGCGTAGGGTCTAGCGGGGCGGGCACCGGGGAGCTGTTTTTT. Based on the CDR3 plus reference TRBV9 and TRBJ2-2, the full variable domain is DSGVTQTPKHLITATGQRVTLRCSPRSGDLSVYWYQQSLDQGLQFLIQYYNGEERAKGNILERFSAQQFPDLHSELNLSSLELGDSALYFCASSVGSSGAGTGELFFGEGSRLTVL.